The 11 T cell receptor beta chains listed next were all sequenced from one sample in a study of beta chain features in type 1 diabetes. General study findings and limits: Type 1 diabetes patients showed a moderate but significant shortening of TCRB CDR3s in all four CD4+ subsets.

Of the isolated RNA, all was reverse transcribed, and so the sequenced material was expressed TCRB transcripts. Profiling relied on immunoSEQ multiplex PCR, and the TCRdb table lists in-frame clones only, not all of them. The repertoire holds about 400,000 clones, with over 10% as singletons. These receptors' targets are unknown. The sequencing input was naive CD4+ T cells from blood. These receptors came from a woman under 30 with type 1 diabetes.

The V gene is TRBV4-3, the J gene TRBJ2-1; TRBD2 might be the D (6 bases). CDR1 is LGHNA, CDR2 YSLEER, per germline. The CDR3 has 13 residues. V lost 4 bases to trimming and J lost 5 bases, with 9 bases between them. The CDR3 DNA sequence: TGCGCCAGCAGCCGCACGGGGGACAATGAGCAGTTCTTC. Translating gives CASSRTGDNEQFF.

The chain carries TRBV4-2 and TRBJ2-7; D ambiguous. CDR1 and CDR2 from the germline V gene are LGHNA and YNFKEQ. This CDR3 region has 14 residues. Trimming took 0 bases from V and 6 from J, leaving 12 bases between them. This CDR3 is CASSQDSSYPEQYF. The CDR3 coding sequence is TGTGCCAGCAGCCAAGATTCAAGCTATCCCGAGCAGTACTTC.

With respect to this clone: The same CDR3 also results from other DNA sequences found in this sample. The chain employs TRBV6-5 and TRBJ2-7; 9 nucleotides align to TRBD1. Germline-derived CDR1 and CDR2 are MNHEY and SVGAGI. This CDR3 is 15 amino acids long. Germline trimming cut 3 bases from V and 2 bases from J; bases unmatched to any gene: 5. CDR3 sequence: CASSYSGTGTYEQYF. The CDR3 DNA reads TGTGCCAGCAGTTATTCCGGGACAGGGACCTACGAGCAGTACTTC.

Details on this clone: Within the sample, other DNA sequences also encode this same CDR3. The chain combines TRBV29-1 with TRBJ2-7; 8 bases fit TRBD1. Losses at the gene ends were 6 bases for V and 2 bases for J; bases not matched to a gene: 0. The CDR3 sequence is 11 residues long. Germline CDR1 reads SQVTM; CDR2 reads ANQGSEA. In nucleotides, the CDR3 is TGCAGCGTGACAGGGGCCTACGAGCAGTACTTC. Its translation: CSVTGAYEQYF.

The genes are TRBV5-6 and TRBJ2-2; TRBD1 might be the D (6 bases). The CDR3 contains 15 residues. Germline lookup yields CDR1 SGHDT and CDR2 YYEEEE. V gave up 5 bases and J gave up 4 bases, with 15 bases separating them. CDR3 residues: CASSKGGTGTGELFF. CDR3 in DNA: TGTGCCAGCAGTAAAGGGGGTACGGGCACCGGGGAGCTGTTTTTT.

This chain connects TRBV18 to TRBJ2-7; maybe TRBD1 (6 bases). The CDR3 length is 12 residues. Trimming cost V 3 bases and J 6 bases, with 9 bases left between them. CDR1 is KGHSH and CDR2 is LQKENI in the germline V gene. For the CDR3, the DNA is TGTGCCAGCTCACCGACAGGTTTCGAGCAGTACTTC. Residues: CASSPTGFEQYF. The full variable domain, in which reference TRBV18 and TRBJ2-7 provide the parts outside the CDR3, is NAGVMQNPRHLVRRRGQEARLRCSPMKGHSHVYWYRQLPEEGLKFMVYLQKENIIDESGMPKERFSAEFPKEGPSILRIQQVVRGDSAAYFCASSPTGFEQYFGPGTRLTVT.

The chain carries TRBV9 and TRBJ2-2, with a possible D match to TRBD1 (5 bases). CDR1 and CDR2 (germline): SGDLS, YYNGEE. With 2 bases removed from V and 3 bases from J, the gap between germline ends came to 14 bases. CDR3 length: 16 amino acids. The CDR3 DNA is TGTGCCAGCAGCGTCTCTTCCAGGGAAGACACCGGGGAGCTGTTTTTT. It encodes CASSVSSREDTGELFF.

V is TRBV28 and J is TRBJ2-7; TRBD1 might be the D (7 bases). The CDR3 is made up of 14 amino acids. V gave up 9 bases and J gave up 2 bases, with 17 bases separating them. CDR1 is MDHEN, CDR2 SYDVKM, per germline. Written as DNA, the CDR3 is TGTGCCAGTACCCTGGGGGGACAGCCCTACGAGCAGTACTTC. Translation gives CASTLGGQPYEQYF. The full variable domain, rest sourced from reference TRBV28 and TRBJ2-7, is DVKVTQSSRYLVKRTGEKVFLECVQDMDHENMFWYRQDPGLGLRLIYFSYDVKMKEKGDIPEGYSVSREKKERFSLILESASTNQTSMYLCASTLGGQPYEQYFGPGTRLTVT.

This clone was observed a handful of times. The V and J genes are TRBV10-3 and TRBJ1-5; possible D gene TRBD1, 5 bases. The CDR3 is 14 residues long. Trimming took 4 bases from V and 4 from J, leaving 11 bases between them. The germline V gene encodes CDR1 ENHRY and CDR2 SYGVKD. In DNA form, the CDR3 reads TGTGCCATCAGTGGGACAAACCCTAATCAGCCCCAGCATTTT. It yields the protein CAISGTNPNQPQHF.

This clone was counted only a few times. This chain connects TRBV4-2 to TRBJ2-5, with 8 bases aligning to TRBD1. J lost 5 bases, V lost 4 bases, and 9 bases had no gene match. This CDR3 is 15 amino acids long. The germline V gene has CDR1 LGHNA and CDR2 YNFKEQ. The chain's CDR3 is CASSPDRGLGETQYF. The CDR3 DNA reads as TGTGCCAGCAGCCCCGACAGGGGCTTGGGGGAGACCCAGTACTTC.

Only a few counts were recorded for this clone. The CDR3 bases are TGTGCCAGCAGTCAAACTAGCGGGGCCACAGATACGCAGTATTTT. The encoded protein is CASSQTSGATDTQYF. The chain is built from TRBV28 and TRBJ2-3, with 10 nucleotides matching TRBD2. The V segment lost 5 bases and the J segment 2 bases; nucleotides outside the gene matches: 4. Germline V gene data show CDR1 as MDHEN and CDR2 as SYDVKM. This CDR3 contains 15 residues.